Listed here are 10 T cell receptor beta chains from one sample, sequenced in a study of cytomegalovirus exposure and HLA in healthy donors (dated by TCRdb to 2015 to 2018). Library construction relied on the immunoSEQ multiplex PCR assay. A mixture of 60 forward primers for TCR Vbeta segments and 13 reverse primers for TCR Jbeta segments was used in the multiplex PCR. In its TCRdb copy, this immuneACCESS table keeps in-frame sequences only and misses some clones. Where compared with another copy, unresolved V genes explain less than half of these, and the others have no known cause. The sample table contains 120,000 or so clones; only one count was recorded for around 75% of them. The leading ten clones occupy roughly 3% of the sample. The sequenced sample consisted of PBMCs. Receptors originate from a woman aged 45-65 years in good health and CMV-seronegative.

This clone turned up a few times. The chain carries TRBV4-1 and TRBJ1-4, with D unresolved. This CDR3 has 15 residues. Germline values: CDR1 MGHRA, CDR2 YSYEKL. The ends were cut back, 0 bases at V and 0 bases at J, with 5 bases in the middle. The CDR3 reads CASSQDSATNEKLFF. CDR3 nucleotide sequence: TGCGCCAGCAGCCAAGACTCAGCAACTAATGAAAAACTGTTTTTT.

This clone has a single count. The chain's CDR3 is CASSGTSGTSIYEQYF. The CDR3 nucleotides are TGTGCCAGCAGCGGGACTAGCGGAACCTCAATCTACGAGCAGTACTTC. The chain has TRBV11-2 and TRBJ2-5; 11 nucleotides align to TRBD2. Near its end, the DNA agrees better with TRBJ2-7, so the J call may be wrong. CDR3 length: 16 residues. Germline V lookup: CDR1 SGHAT, CDR2 FQNNGV.

The V call is TRBV9, the J call TRBJ2-5; D unresolved. Germline lookup yields CDR1 SGDLS and CDR2 YYNGEE. Deletions cut 4 bases from V and 2 bases from J, with 15 bases between. The CDR3 extends over 15 amino acids. The CDR3 sequence: CASSLNWAEQETQYF. CDR3 sequence (DNA): TGTGCCAGCAGCCTAAATTGGGCTGAACAAGAGACCCAGTACTTC.

The chain combines TRBV7-9 with TRBJ1-3; TRBD1 matches at 9 bases. Germline CDR1 SEHNR, CDR2 FQNEAQ (reference sequence). The V segment lost 4 bases and the J segment 6 bases; nucleotides outside the gene matches: 7. CDR3 length: 15 residues. Here the CDR3 DNA reads TGTGCCAGCAGCTATAGGATACAGGGGGCAAACACCATATATTTT. Translating it yields CASSYRIQGANTIYF. Supplemented by reference TRBV7-9 and TRBJ1-3, the full variable domain reads DTGVSQNPRHKITKRGQNVTFRCDPISEHNRLYWYRQTLGQGPEFLTYFQNEAQLEKSRLLSDRFSAERPKGSFSTLEIQRTEQGDSAMYLCASSYRIQGANTIYFGEGSWLTVV.

This chain joins TRBV7-9 and TRBJ2-1, with TRBD2 identical over 13 bases. Germline values: CDR1 SEHNR, CDR2 FQNEAQ (reference sequence). The trim removed 5 bases at V and 12 bases at J, leaving 10 bases unmatched. This CDR3 comprises 15 residues. As DNA, the CDR3 is TGTGCCAGCAGCGCGGGACTAGCGGGATTAGGGGTGCAGTTCTTC. It yields the protein CASSAGLAGLGVQFF.

This clone was counted between two and nine times. The chain employs TRBV4-3 and TRBJ1-1; a weak D match, TRBD1 (5 bases). CDR1 LGHNA and CDR2 YSLEER come from the germline V gene. CDR3 length: 16 residues. Trimming left V 4 bases short and J 0 bases short, with 15 bases between. CDR3 sequence: CASSPITGSMNTEAFF. The CDR3 nucleotides read TGCGCCAGCAGCCCTATCACAGGATCCATGAACACTGAAGCTTTCTTT.

This clone was recorded once. The V call is TRBV5-1, the J call TRBJ2-7, with D possibly TRBD2 on 5 matching bases. This CDR3 is 15 amino acids long. Germline-derived CDR1 and CDR2 are SGHRS and YFSETQ. Trimming shortened V by 4 bases and J by 2 bases, and 16 bases separated the two germline ends. CDR3 protein: CASSTAASSAYEQYF. The DNA of the CDR3 is TGCGCCAGCAGCACAGCGGCTAGCTCGGCCTACGAGCAGTACTTC.

CDR3 residues: CASSLRSGSQEQYF. The DNA for the CDR3 is TGTGCCAGCAGTTTACGCTCAGGAAGTCAAGAGCAGTACTTC. V usage is TRBV28 and J usage is TRBJ2-7; D remains unclear. The CDR3 is 14 amino acids. Germline lookup yields CDR1 MDHEN and CDR2 SYDVKM. The V end was cut by 2 bases, the J end by 7 bases, with 15 bases between.

The CDR3 DNA sequence: TGTGCTAGTGGCCAGGCAGGGGGCTCGGGGGGAGGGCCCGCCGAGCAGTACTTC. Its translation: CASGQAGGSGGGPAEQYF. The chain recombines TRBV12-5 with TRBJ2-7, with a possible D match to TRBD1 (8 bases). Trimming removed 6 bases at V and 6 bases at J, with 30 bases between. The CDR3 sequence is 18 residues long. The germline gives CDR1 LGHNT, CDR2 FRNRAP.

The rearrangement uses TRBV11-2 and TRBJ2-7; 13 bases align to TRBD2. Trimming removed 1 base from V and 6 bases from J; junction bases left unmatched: 6. Germline assignment: CDR1 SGHAT and CDR2 FQNNGV. CDR3 length: 16 amino acids. CDR3 region: CASSLVTTSGRSEQYF. For the CDR3, the DNA is TGTGCCAGCAGCTTAGTAACGACTAGCGGGAGGTCCGAGCAGTACTTC. The entire variable domain, with the rest obtained from reference TRBV11-2 and TRBJ2-7, is as follows: EAGVAQSPRYKIIEKRQSVAFWCNPISGHATLYWYQQILGQGPKLLIQFQNNGVVDDSQLPKDRFSAERLKGVDSTLKIQPAKLEDSAVYLCASSLVTTSGRSEQYFGPGTRLTVT.